The clone carrying this TCR beta chain turned up a few times. The authors amplified TCR beta CDR3 regions from RNA transcripts. First-round RT-PCR relied on HTBI primers, and a second-round multiplex PCR came next. TCRdb recomputed calls from the multiplex PCR reads with MiXCR, one row per CDR3 protein. The table has over a million distinct CDR3 sequences, less than 45% seen once; the top ten hold more than 9.5%. The sample is drawn from a study of Graves' ophthalmopathy and Graves' hyperthyroidism. The V and J ends lost 4 bases and 6 bases, in that order; junction bases with no gene match: 7. The CDR3 loop spans 15 amino acids. CDR1 is MNHEY and CDR2 is SVGEGT in the germline V gene.

The sequence was obtained from an adult man with Graves' hyperthyroidism. V usage is TRBV6-2 or TRBV6-3 and J usage is TRBJ1-5; 9 positions agree with TRBD1. The material sequenced was peripheral blood or thyroid tissue (not recorded which). Here the CDR3 reads CASSSGTGTRQPQHF. CDR3 sequence (DNA): TGTGCCAGCAGTTCCGGGACAGGGACGCGTCAGCCCCAGCATTTT.